This record looks at one TCR beta chain sequence and its context. This record comes from a study of human CD8 memory T cell subsets. CDR1 is MNHEY and CDR2 is SMNVEV in the germline V gene (reference sequence). The CDR3 has 13 amino acids. Preparation of the TCR beta libraries relied on UMI-labeled 5' RACE. No DNA is given; TCRdb re-called the 5' RACE reads and lists each CDR3 protein once. Seen in this sample are 5,600 or so distinct CDR3 sequences; the ten most common clones hold around 39%. Per subset, duplicate vials of some 150,000 sorted CD8+ T cells supplied RNA. The chain has TRBV27 and TRBJ2-7; with no DNA, the TCRdb D assignment of TRBD1 cannot be verified. The sequenced sample was CD8+ effector memory T cells (TEM) sorted from PBMCs. Subset given: effector memory CD8 T cells, CCR7- CD45RO+ CD95+. The receptor comes from a human donor in good health. The CDR3 loop reads CASSPRDRGQQYF.